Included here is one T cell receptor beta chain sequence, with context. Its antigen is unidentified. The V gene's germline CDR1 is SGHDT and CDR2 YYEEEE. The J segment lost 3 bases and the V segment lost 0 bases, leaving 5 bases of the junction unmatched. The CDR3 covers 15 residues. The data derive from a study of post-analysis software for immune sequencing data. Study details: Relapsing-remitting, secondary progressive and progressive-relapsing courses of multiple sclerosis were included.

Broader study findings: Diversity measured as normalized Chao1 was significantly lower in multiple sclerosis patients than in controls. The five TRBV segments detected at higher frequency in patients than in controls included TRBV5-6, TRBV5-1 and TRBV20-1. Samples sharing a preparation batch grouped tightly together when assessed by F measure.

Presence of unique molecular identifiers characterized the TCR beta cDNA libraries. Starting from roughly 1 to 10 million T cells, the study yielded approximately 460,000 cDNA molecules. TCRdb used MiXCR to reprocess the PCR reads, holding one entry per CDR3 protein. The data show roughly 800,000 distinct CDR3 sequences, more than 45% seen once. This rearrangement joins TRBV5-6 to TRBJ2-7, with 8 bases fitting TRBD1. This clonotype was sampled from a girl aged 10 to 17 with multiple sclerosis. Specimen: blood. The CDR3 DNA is TGTGCCAGCAGCTTGGGCGCGACAGGGGTCTACGAGCAGTACTTC. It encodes CASSLGATGVYEQYF.